This TCR beta chain was identified in a study of T cell responses to AZD1222 COVID-19 vaccine (dated by TCRdb to about 2021). In the study overall: A total of over 230 trial participants underwent TCR sequencing, of whom nearly 210 had received two doses of AZD1222 and around 26 had received two doses of the MenACWY control vaccine. Trial participants were enrolled by age into 18-55, 56-69 and 70-plus year subgroups, with about 150, 28 and 57 TCR-sequenced participants respectively.

The label giving this sample's time point can be read as: about 28 days (+/-7) after the second vaccine dose. AZD1222 recipients with second doses at about 4 weeks or about 12 weeks were pooled, because spike-specific TCR depth and breadth did not differ between schedules. Samples from vaccinated people were obtained from the UK trials COV001 and COV002, which included a single-blind randomized controlled phase 2/3 trial of AZD1222 (ChAdOx1 nCoV-19) in healthy adults. Trial participant PBMC samples were collected at day 0 and day 28 after the second dose for TCRbeta chain sequencing. General findings and caveats noted by the study authors: Only six or seven AZD1222 recipients were SARS-CoV-2 seropositive at baseline, limiting conclusions about previously exposed vaccinees. The 56-69-year group was small, and its depth increase did not reach significance, likely because of low power. Spike-specific TCR breadth and depth rose significantly after two AZD1222 doses compared with day 0 and with MenACWY recipients. The vaccine-associated CD4 TCRs covered the entire spike protein, and the dominant responses fell in regions 160-218 and 743-854. Nearly half of unique spike-specific TCRs reportedly recognized epitopes outside regions mutated in the B.1.351 and B.1.1.7 variants. No day 14 peak-response samples were available, so repertoires were characterized only after the peak T cell response. Participants were mostly white British, with more females than males. The authors suggested clonal diversity may have been underestimated.

The CDR3 regions of human TCRbeta chains were analyzed by immunosequencing. Per the original workflow: Repertoire TCRs were matched against a reference library of SARS-CoV-2-specific TCRs generated with the MIRA antigen-specificity platform. Breadth meant the fraction of unique TCRs that were SARS-CoV-2-associated, whereas depth meant the fraction of total T cells that were SARS-CoV-2-associated. Using the MIRA data, each spike-specific TCR was assigned both to the spike region to which the TCR was reactive and to a CD4 or CD8 class. Log10-transformed breadth and depth values were compared by one-way ANOVA with Sidak's multiple comparisons tests. TCRdb re-hosts the immuneACCESS table, in-frame sequences only. Its copies lack some clones; in the studies checked, an unresolved V gene accounts for under half of them, and the cause for the rest is not known. That table is the source of V, J and clone size, and D and trimming were worked out from the DNA. This sample gives 150,000 or so clones in total; 92% of them show up just once. The top ten clones comprise 2.5% to 4% of the sample.

The germline V gene (reference sequence) provides CDR1 SEHNR and CDR2 FQNEAQ. The germline V end is reduced by 5 bases and the J end by 4 bases; junction bases left unmatched: 3. Spanning cysteine to phenylalanine, the CDR3 consists of 15 amino acids. The entry retains the CDR3 DNA only, 45 bases that are in frame from base 1. To note about this clone: No cognate antigen has been identified for it. No base-level quality is on record; no much larger clone is a single base apart.

This TCR came from an adult who received the AZD1222 COVID-19 vaccine. The sample was peripheral blood, taken 28 days after the second AZD1222 dose. This receptor chain uses TRBV7-9 and TRBJ2-2; 11 of the junction bases match TRBD2. The DNA is TGTGCCAGCAGCGGGGGGACTAGCGGCACCGGGGAGCTGTTTTTT. It encodes CASSGGTSGTGELFF.